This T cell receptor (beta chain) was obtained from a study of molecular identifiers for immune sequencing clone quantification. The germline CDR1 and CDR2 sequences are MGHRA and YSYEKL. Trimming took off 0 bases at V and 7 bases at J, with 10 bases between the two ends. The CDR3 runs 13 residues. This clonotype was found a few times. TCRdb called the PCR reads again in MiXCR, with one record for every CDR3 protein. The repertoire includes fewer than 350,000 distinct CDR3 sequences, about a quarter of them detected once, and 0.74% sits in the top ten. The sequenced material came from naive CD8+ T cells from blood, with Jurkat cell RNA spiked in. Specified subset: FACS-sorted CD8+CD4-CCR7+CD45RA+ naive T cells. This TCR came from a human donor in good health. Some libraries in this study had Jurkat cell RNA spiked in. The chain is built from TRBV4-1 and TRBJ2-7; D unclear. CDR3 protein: CASSQEQRGEQYF. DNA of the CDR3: TGCGCCAGCAGCCAAGAACAACGTGGGGAGCAGTACTTC.